These 5 T cell receptor beta chains share one sample of origin, sequenced in a study of shared clonotypes between healthy human individuals. Clones were read by immunoSEQ multiplex PCR, and TCRdb kept only the in-frame ones, dropping some. The sample holds 450,000 to 550,000 clones, about four fifths seen once. Source material: PBMCs. The receptors were sampled from a woman in her thirties or forties in good health. Some clones in this sample may be carry-over from other donors' samples.

A word on this clone: It differs at one base from a far larger clone, so likely a read error. The same CDR3 is also encoded by other DNA sequences in this sample. This chain joins TRBV5-1 and TRBJ1-4, with D maybe TRBD1 (6 bases). Deletions cut 4 bases from V and 0 bases from J, with 13 bases between. The CDR3 is 16 residues long. Germline CDR1 and CDR2: SGHRS and YFSETQ. The CDR3 DNA reads as TGCGCCAGCAGCCTGAGGACAGCAGCAACTAATGAAAAACTGTTTTTT. Protein sequence: CASSLRTAATNEKLFF.

The rearrangement links TRBV7-8 to TRBJ2-1; 7 bases agree with TRBD1. The CDR3 contains 13 residues. V gave up 5 bases and J gave up 7 bases; unmatched junction bases: 5. Germline V gene sequence: CDR1 SGHVS, CDR2 FQNEAQ. The CDR3 spells CASSATGRNEQFF. CDR3 sequence (DNA): TGTGCCAGCAGCGCGACAGGGCGGAATGAGCAGTTCTTC.

The chain recombines TRBV7-8 with TRBJ2-1; 7 bases fit TRBD1. V trimming: 4 bases; J trimming: 15 bases; junction bases outside the gene matches: 9. CDR3 size: 12 residues. Germline V gives CDR1 SGHVS, CDR2 FQNEAQ. CDR3 amino acids: CASSSDRVHWFF. The CDR3 coding sequence is TGTGCCAGCAGCTCCGACAGGGTCCATTGGTTCTTC.

This rearrangement joins TRBV6-6 to TRBJ1-2, with D unclear. The CDR3 is 12 amino acids. Germline lookup yields CDR1 MNHNY and CDR2 SVGAGI (reference sequence). Trimming removed 3 bases from V and 4 bases from J, with 6 bases in between. DNA of the CDR3: TGTGCCAGCAGTTATCTCGGCTATGGCTACACCTTC. Translation gives CASSYLGYGYTF.

This rearrangement joins TRBV15 to TRBJ2-5; D ambiguous. Trimming cost V 5 bases and J 3 bases, with 7 bases left between them. From germline, CDR1 is LNHNV and CDR2 YYDKDF (reference sequence). The CDR3 has 12 residues. CDR3 region: CATSFGKETQYF. The CDR3 bases are TGTGCCACCAGCTTCGGAAAAGAGACCCAGTACTTC.